Below, 7 T cell receptor beta chains from the same sample are listed, as sequenced in a study of T cell repertoires in cytomegalovirus infection. Antigen specificity for these receptors is unknown. TCRdb re-analysed the reads in MiXCR, keeping a single row per CDR3 protein. The sample holds some 500,000 distinct CDR3 sequences, 40% seen once. Sequenced material: cultured PBMCs, taken from culture after CMV antigen stimulation. Source of these receptors: a human donor in good health (CMV status not recorded). Some clones in this sample may be carry-over from other donors' samples.

This clonotype was observed many times. The chain uses TRBV12-3 or TRBV12-4 and TRBJ1-1; unclear D gene. The CDR3 spans 14 residues. V gave up 2 bases and J gave up 1 base, with 8 bases separating them. This CDR3 reads CASSLNPGNTEAFF. The CDR3 nucleotides read TGTGCCAGCAGTTTAAATCCGGGGAACACTGAAGCTTTCTTT.

The chain employs TRBV7-2 and TRBJ2-3, with D uncertain. This CDR3 is 14 amino acids long. Germline lookup yields CDR1 SGHTA and CDR2 FQGNSA. The V end was cut by 1 base, the J end by 6 bases, with 11 bases between. The CDR3 region is CASSLGPALDTQYF. DNA of the CDR3: TGTGCCAGCAGCTTAGGGCCAGCGTTGGATACGCAGTATTTT.

V usage is TRBV2 and J usage is TRBJ1-5, with a weak D call TRBD1 (6 bases). This CDR3 region has 14 residues. CDR1 and CDR2 (germline): SNHLY, FYNNEI. V was clipped by 3 bases and J by 4 bases, with 10 bases between them. For the CDR3, the DNA is TGTGCCAGCAGTGACGGGACATCAAATCAGCCCCAGCATTTT. Amino acid sequence: CASSDGTSNQPQHF.

The genes are TRBV10-3 and TRBJ2-7, with 7 bases identical to TRBD1. CDR1 and CDR2 from the germline V gene are ENHRY and SYGVKD. The CDR3 length is 14 residues. J was trimmed by 2 bases and V by 3 bases; bases with no gene match: 4. DNA of the CDR3: TGTGCCATCAGTGATCCGGGACAGCCCTACGAGCAGTACTTC. This sequence encodes CAISDPGQPYEQYF.

The rearrangement uses TRBV24-1 and TRBJ2-1; TRBD2 matches 8 bases. This CDR3 contains 14 residues. V lost 4 bases and J lost 7; bases outside the gene matches: 5. The germline V gene has CDR1 KGHDR and CDR2 SFDVKD. CDR3 coding DNA: TGTGCCACCAGTGACCGGGGGGGTTTGAATGAGCAGTTCTTC. Amino acids: CATSDRGGLNEQFF.

The rearrangement uses TRBV6-6 and TRBJ1-2; possible D gene TRBD1, 5 bases. The V end lost 4 bases, the J end lost 8 bases, and 17 bases lay between the germline ends. CDR3 length equals 14 residues. In germline, CDR1 is MNHNY, CDR2 SVGAGI (reference sequence). The CDR3 sequence: CASSSSTGSSGYTF. CDR3 DNA sequence: TGTGCCAGCAGTTCCTCTACAGGTTCTTCAGGCTACACCTTC.

In its sample, this clonotype was seen a few times. This chain links TRBV7-2 with TRBJ2-2, with 8 bases that match TRBD2. CDR1 is SGHTA, CDR2 FQGNSA, per germline. This CDR3 has 17 amino acids. Trimming cost V 7 bases and J 0 bases; bases outside gene matches: 10. CDR3 sequence (DNA): TGTGCCAGCATCATCGGACTAGCTGCCGCGAACACCGGGGAGCTGTTTTTT. It translates to CASIIGLAAANTGELFF.